What follows are 28 T cell receptor beta chains derived from one specimen sequenced in a study of breast tumors, draining lymph nodes, adjacent tissues. The lymph nodes were axillary draining lymph nodes from breast cancer patients. TCRdb reprocessed the multiplex PCR reads via MiXCR and lists one record per CDR3 protein. The profile shows 150,000 to 200,000 distinct CDR3 sequences, about 33% of them singletons. Sequencing used axillary lymph node tissue. Receptors were obtained from a female donor with breast cancer. Some clones in this sample may be carry-over from other donors' samples.

This clonotype came up a few times. This may arise from a read error, as a much more abundant clone is one base away. V is TRBV7-3 and J is TRBJ2-5; 7 nucleotides align to TRBD2. CDR3 length: 14 amino acids. CDR1 and CDR2 from the germline V gene are SGHTA and FQGTGA. This CDR3 reads CASGLGGRGETQYF. DNA for the CDR3: TGTGCCAGCGGCTTAGGCGGGAGAGGGGAGACCCAGTACTTC.

The chain combines TRBV7-3 with TRBJ2-6, with D possibly matching TRBD2 (6 bases). The CDR3 is 15 amino acids. V was clipped by 4 bases and J by 2 bases, with 9 bases between them. CDR1 is SGHTA and CDR2 is FQGTGA in the germline V gene. The CDR3, as DNA: TGTGCCAGCAGCTACGCGGGGACTGGGGCCAACGTCCTGACTTTC. Encoded protein: CASSYAGTGANVLTF.

The chain employs TRBV3-1 and TRBJ2-4; no definite D call. The CDR3 spans 14 residues. Trimming cost V 4 bases and J 0 bases, with 7 bases left between them. In germline, CDR1 is LGHDT, CDR2 YNNKEL (reference sequence). The CDR3 protein is CASSPRTAKNIQYF. CDR3 nucleotide sequence: TGTGCCAGCAGCCCCCGGACAGCCAAAAACATTCAGTACTTC.

This clonotype was counted at least ten times. This chain links TRBV12-3 or TRBV12-4 with TRBJ2-1; 9 bases match TRBD2. V shed 5 bases and J 10 bases; nucleotides not matched to a gene: 12. This CDR3 spans 15 amino acids. The chain's CDR3 is CASSLGLAAAREQFF. DNA of the CDR3: TGTGCCAGCAGTCTGGGACTAGCAGCCGCACGAGAGCAGTTCTTC.

The V call is TRBV6-6, the J call TRBJ2-2; D not resolved. The CDR3 spans 13 residues. V was shortened by 5 bases and J by 2 bases, with 6 bases between the two germline ends. Germline-derived CDR1 and CDR2 are MNHNY and SVGAGI (reference sequence). This CDR3 is CASSRPNTGELFF. The CDR3 bases are TGTGCCAGCAGTCGACCTAACACCGGGGAGCTGTTTTTT.

To note about this clonotype: A much more abundant neighbour one base away suggests this may be a read error. The chain is built from TRBV5-4 and TRBJ2-7; tentatively, D is TRBD1 (5 bases). The CDR3 is 15 amino acids. Looked up from germline, CDR1 is SGHNT and CDR2 is YYREEE (reference sequence). CDR3 loop: CASNLLTANPYEQYF. Here the CDR3 DNA reads TGTGCCAGCAACTTGTTGACAGCTAATCCCTACGAGCAGTACTTC.

Concerning this clonotype itself: At one of its ends the junction is not consistent with the germline gene, which may arise from a read error. V and J are TRBV20-1 and TRBJ1-2; a possible D gene is TRBD1 (5 bases). CDR1 and CDR2 (germline): DFQATT, SNEGSKA (reference sequence). The CDR3 is 12 residues long. In nucleotides, the CDR3 is TGCAGTGTCTCTCAGGGACGAGGGGCTGAAGCTTTC. Protein product: CSVSQGRGAEAF.

Only one count was recorded for this clonotype. The chain is built from TRBV11-2 and TRBJ1-1; D is ambiguous. Germline values: CDR1 SGHAT, CDR2 FQNNGV. This CDR3 has 14 amino acids. With 1 base removed from V and 4 bases from J, the gap between germline ends came to 10 bases. CDR3 nucleotide sequence: TGTGCCAGCAGCTTAGCTGCACTTTCCACTGAAGCTTTCTTT. Translated, it gives CASSLAALSTEAFF. The whole variable domain, filled in from reference TRBV11-2 and TRBJ1-1, reads EAGVAQSPRYKIIEKRQSVAFWCNPISGHATLYWYQQILGQGPKLLIQFQNNGVVDDSQLPKDRFSAERLKGVDSTLKIQPAKLEDSAVYLCASSLAALSTEAFFGQGTRLTVV.

This clonotype was seen repeatedly, ten times or more. The chain combines TRBV2 with TRBJ2-5; the match to TRBD2 covers 7 bases. Germline assignment: CDR1 SNHLY and CDR2 FYNNEI. This CDR3 region has 15 residues. The junction had 5 bases not matched to a gene; V was cut back by 1 base and J by 3 bases. DNA of the CDR3: TGTGCCAGCAGTGAAGATAGCGGGCCCGAAGAGACCCAGTACTTC. It is translated as CASSEDSGPEETQYF.

This clonotype was picked up a small number of times. This sequence may be a read error, since a much larger clone differs from it by one base. This chain connects TRBV5-4 to TRBJ2-3; D gene uncertain. V lost 2 bases, J lost 4 bases, and 14 bases lay in between. The CDR3 totals 15 residues. Germline CDR1 reads SGHNT; CDR2 reads YYREEE (reference sequence). In nucleotides, the CDR3 is TGTGCCAGCAGCTTTTTGTGGGCCAGCTCAGATACGCAGTATTTT. Protein: CASSFLWASSDTQYF.

Remarks on this clonotype: Just one base apart from a much larger clone, this may be a read error. V usage is TRBV20-1 and J usage is TRBJ2-5; D possibly corresponds to TRBD2 (6 bases). Between the trimmed V and J ends, which lost 0 bases and 1 base, there was a span of 18 bases. The V gene's germline CDR1 is DFQATT and CDR2 SNEGSKA (reference sequence). The CDR3 length is 17 residues. The CDR3 sequence is CSARDYRDSLSQETQYF. CDR3 sequence (DNA): TGCAGTGCTAGAGATTACCGGGACTCCCTGTCCCAAGAGACCCAGTACTTC.

Many counts were recorded for this clonotype. V is TRBV7-2 and J is TRBJ2-7; 8 bases line up with TRBD1. The ends lost 5 bases at V and 5 bases at J; junction bases unmatched: 8. CDR3 size: 14 residues. Germline-derived CDR1 and CDR2 are SGHTA and FQGNSA. The CDR3 region is CASSVRQGSHEQYF. CDR3 DNA: TGTGCCAGCAGCGTCCGACAGGGGTCCCACGAGCAGTACTTC.

The chain links TRBV9 to TRBJ1-6, with D tentatively TRBD1 (6 bases). Deletions cut 4 bases from V and 7 bases from J, with 12 bases between. CDR3 length: 14 residues. Germline V CDR1 and CDR2: SGDLS, YYNGEE. The CDR3 nucleotides are TGTGCCAGCAGCTTTGGACAGCCAAATTCACCCCTCCACTTT. Translating it yields CASSFGQPNSPLHF.

This clonotype was counted ten times or more. The J gene is TRBJ2-3, the V gene TRBV7-9; 11 bases are a match to TRBD2. The CDR3 length is 16 residues. Per the germline V gene, CDR1 is SEHNR and CDR2 is FQNEAQ (reference sequence). J was trimmed by 8 bases and V by 1 base; bases with no gene match: 8. CDR3 protein: CASSLEFLAGGGTQYF. The DNA of the CDR3 is TGTGCCAGCAGCTTAGAGTTCCTAGCGGGAGGCGGTACGCAGTATTTT.

This clonotype was picked up a small number of times. The V call is TRBV5-6, the J call TRBJ2-7; D perhaps matches TRBD1 (7 bases). The CDR3 loop spans 18 amino acids. V was pared by 4 bases and J by 4 bases, with 27 bases between. Germline lookup yields CDR1 SGHDT and CDR2 YYEEEE. The CDR3 sequence is CASSGRWGSQGGGYEQYF. In DNA, the CDR3 is TGTGCCAGCAGCGGGCGGTGGGGGAGTCAGGGGGGCGGGTACGAGCAGTACTTC.

This clonotype appeared a few times. Written as DNA, the CDR3 is TGTGCCAGTAGTATGCAAGAGGGGGCACGAACTGAAGCTTTCTTT. Encoded protein: CASSMQEGARTEAFF. The V call is TRBV19, the J call TRBJ1-1; 7 bases line up with TRBD1. The CDR3 totals 15 residues. V shed 3 bases and J 5 bases; nucleotides not matched to a gene: 9. Germline V gene data show CDR1 as LNHDA and CDR2 as SQIVND (reference sequence).

With regard to this clonotype: A much bigger clone sits one base away, suggesting this may be a read error. The genes are TRBV20-1 and TRBJ2-7; TRBD1 matches at 11 bases. With V trimmed by 5 bases and J by 9 bases, 9 bases remained unmatched. CDR3 length: 13 amino acids. Germline assignment: CDR1 DFQATT and CDR2 SNEGSKA (reference sequence). CDR3 sequence: CSASGTGGLAQYF. The CDR3 coding sequence is TGCAGTGCTTCGGGGACAGGGGGACTGGCGCAGTACTTC.

The chain combines TRBV5-6 with TRBJ2-2; no clear D gene. Germline V gene sequence: CDR1 SGHDT, CDR2 YYEEEE. V was cut by 0 bases and J by 4 bases, with 10 bases left in between. The CDR3 length is 15 residues. Here the CDR3 DNA reads TGTGCCAGCAGCTTGGTAGGCTCCCCCACCGGGGAGCTGTTTTTT. Its protein product is CASSLVGSPTGELFF.

Remarks on this clonotype: A much more abundant neighbour one base away suggests this may be a read error. The J gene is TRBJ2-1, the V gene TRBV20-1; D not certain. This CDR3 region has 13 residues. CDR1 and CDR2 (germline): DFQATT, SNEGSKA (reference sequence). The V end lost 4 bases, the J end lost 8 bases, and 15 bases lay between the germline ends. As DNA, the CDR3 is TGCAGTGCTAACGTCCCTGGCGACGATGAGCAGTTCTTC. Protein: CSANVPGDDEQFF.

In this sample, this clonotype turned up many times. The J gene is TRBJ1-2, the V gene TRBV20-1; tentatively, D is TRBD1 (6 bases). The germline V gene encodes CDR1 DFQATT and CDR2 SNEGSKA (reference sequence). This CDR3 comprises 13 residues. V was cut by 6 bases and J by 8 bases, with 19 bases left in between. The CDR3 sequence: CSAGGRGDFGYTF. The DNA for the CDR3 is TGCAGTGCCGGGGGCAGGGGAGATTTCGGCTACACCTTC.

This clonotype appeared a few times. The chain uses TRBV19 and TRBJ2-1; D possibly uses TRBD1 or TRBD2 (6 bases each). The V and J ends lost 3 bases and 4 bases respectively, with 16 bases between them. Per the germline V gene, CDR1 is LNHDA and CDR2 is SQIVND (reference sequence). CDR3 length: 16 residues. The CDR3 sequence: CASSMVFEGGYNEQFF. The CDR3 DNA reads TGTGCCAGTAGTATGGTGTTCGAGGGGGGTTACAATGAGCAGTTCTTC.

On this clonotype itself: The CDR3 does not end in the conserved phenylalanine or tryptophan, so this is likely a read error. The DNA is omitted, as the CDR3 cannot be located on it reliably, and the CDR3 follows TCRdb's listing. The chain recombines TRBV2 with TRBJ2-7. Termini included, the CDR3 measures 14 amino acids. Germline loops: CDR1 SNHLY, CDR2 FYNNEI. The CDR3 reads CASSVARTSYEQDL.

As concerns this clonotype: Possible read error: a much larger clone is one base away. The chain links TRBV5-6 to TRBJ1-5, with a possible D match to TRBD1 (5 bases). The CDR3 covers 13 residues. Trimming pared 2 bases from V and 6 bases from J, leaving 9 bases between. From germline, CDR1 is SGHDT and CDR2 YYEEEE. CDR3 DNA sequence: TGTGCCAGCAGCTTTCAGGGCACTCAGCCCCAGCATTTT. Protein sequence: CASSFQGTQPQHF. The variable domain in full, with the rest retrieved from reference TRBV5-6 and TRBJ1-5, is DAGVTQSPTHLIKTRGQQVTLRCSPKSGHDTVSWYQQALGQGPQFIFQYYEEEERQRGNFPDRFSGHQFPNYSSELNVNALLLGDSALYLCASSFQGTQPQHFGDGTRLSIL.

This clonotype was detected ten times or more. The chain recombines TRBV10-3 with TRBJ2-7; 14 positions match TRBD2. V trimming: 0 bases; J trimming: 6 bases; junction bases outside the gene matches: 4. This CDR3 region has 16 residues. Germline CDR1 reads ENHRY; CDR2 reads SYGVKD. The CDR3 region has the DNA TGTGCCATCAGTGAGTCATTAGGGACTAGCGGGGGCGAGCAGTACTTC. It translates to CAISESLGTSGGEQYF.

In its sample, this clonotype was seen many times. J is TRBJ2-7 and V is TRBV6-5; no reliable D call. V lost 5 bases to trimming and J lost 7 bases, with 21 bases between them. CDR1 is MNHEY and CDR2 is SVGAGI in the germline V gene. The CDR3 has 15 residues. CDR3 bases: TGTGCCAGCAGTCGACAACGAGGCCCTGAGTGGGAGCAGTACTTC. Protein product: CASSRQRGPEWEQYF.

Note on this clonotype: The CDR3 end shows no conserved phenylalanine or tryptophan, and so a read error is likely. It is unclear where the CDR3 begins or ends on the DNA, so no DNA is shown, and the CDR3 is as TCRdb lists it. The chain is built from TRBV7-9 and TRBJ2-7; the D segment call TRBD1 is taken from the table without a DNA check. From germline, CDR1 is SEHNR and CDR2 FQNEAQ (reference sequence). The CDR3 extends over 17 residues, inclusive of both ends. The CDR3 protein is CASSLASGGAEVYEQCL.

Turning to this clonotype: This may arise from a read error, as a much more abundant clone is one base away. The gene calls are TRBV5-1 and TRBJ2-7; 7 bases map to TRBD1. V was pared by 4 bases and J by 10 bases, with 11 bases of the junction left unmatched. The CDR3 has 13 amino acids. Germline CDR1 reads SGHRS; CDR2 reads YFSETQ. The CDR3 spells CASSLGTAGDQYF. CDR3 bases: TGCGCCAGCAGCCTCGGGACAGCCGGGGACCAGTACTTC.

The table lists this clonotype with many counts. The V gene is TRBV18, the J gene TRBJ2-3; 7 bases match TRBD1. Germline CDR1 and CDR2: KGHSH and LQKENI. The CDR3 has 15 amino acids. V shed 4 bases, J shed 2 bases, and the junction held 6 bases outside the gene matches. The CDR3 region has the DNA TGTGCCAGCTCACTTGACAGGGTTTACACAGATACGCAGTATTTT. This encodes CASSLDRVYTDTQYF.